This T cell receptor beta chain emerged from a study of T cell responses to AZD1222 COVID-19 vaccine. Overall study: Researchers grouped second doses given at about 4 or about 12 weeks into one pool. General study findings and limits: Every sample of the repertoires postdated the peak T cell response.

The method was immunoSEQ multiplex PCR; TCRdb's version includes in-frame clones alone and lacks a portion of them. The sample yields approximately 90,000 clones, around nine tenths seen once. V lost 0 bases and J 7 bases, leaving 10 bases between the germline ends. The CDR3 has 14 amino acids. Germline V gene sequence: CDR1 LNHDA, CDR2 SQIVND (reference sequence). Worth noting for this clone: The antigen is unknown.

This receptor was taken from an adult in good health. The genes are TRBV19 and TRBJ1-5; D might be TRBD1 (6 bases). The specimen was peripheral blood, collected on day 0 of AZD1222 vaccination. The DNA for the CDR3 is TGTGCCAGTAGTATAGACCTACAGGGACAGCCCCAGCATTTT. It specifies CASSIDLQGQPQHF.